This T cell receptor (beta chain) was obtained from a study of blood T cell repertoires in COVID-19. About the research overall: COVID-19 samples collected from the United States, Italy and Spain covered acute and convalescent phases. In each case, the material was cDNA or gDNA derived from T cells, B-cell-depleted T cells, or PBMCs.

This clone was seen only a few times. CDR1 LGHNA and CDR2 YSLEER come from the germline V gene. Trimming left V 3 bases short and J 5 bases short, with 19 bases between. CDR3 length equals 16 residues. Per the study methods: It was from reference gene primer amplification that nucleated cell counts were estimated. TCRdb keeps only in-frame clones here, not all; method: immunoSEQ multiplex PCR. V and J calls and clone size come straight from that table; D and trimming were deduced from the DNA. The table lists 150,000 or so clones, 60% to 85% of them singletons. The clonotype was recovered from a man of 80 years or more with acute or convalescent COVID-19. The sample comprised peripheral blood. The chain recombines TRBV4-3 with TRBJ1-2; a weak D match, TRBD1 (5 bases). The CDR3 DNA is TGCGCCAGCAGCCAGGGGGGAGGGCAGGGAGGGTATGGCTACACCTTC. Protein sequence: CASSQGGGQGGYGYTF.